These 21 T cell receptor beta chains share one sample of origin, sequenced in a study of cytomegalovirus exposure and HLA in healthy donors. Amplification used 60 Vbeta primers and 13 Jbeta primers. Clones were sequenced by immunoSEQ multiplex PCR, and TCRdb holds only the in-frame ones, with some missing. The top ten hold about 3.4% of the sample, which has 120,000 to 150,000 clones, 80% to 85% seen once. The specimen sequenced was PBMCs. Receptors were obtained from a male donor in good health and CMV-seronegative.

The rearrangement uses TRBV27 and TRBJ2-7; 11 bases line up with TRBD2. The CDR3 extends over 14 amino acids. After removal of 5 bases from V and 5 bases from J, the junction contained 5 bases not matched to a gene. Germline assignment: CDR1 MNHEY and CDR2 SMNVEV (reference sequence). CDR3 residues: CASSLRGLADEQYF. CDR3 nucleotide sequence: TGTGCCAGCAGTCTCAGGGGACTAGCGGACGAGCAGTACTTC.

This clone showed up just a few times. The CDR3 here is CASSLGDTENGRAFF. CDR3 DNA sequence: TGTGCCAGCAGCTTAGGGGACACCGAAAACGGAAGAGCTTTCTTT. The chain combines TRBV7-9 with TRBJ1-1, with a possible D match to TRBD1 (6 bases). The V gene lost 1 base and the J gene lost 10 bases, with 19 bases spanning the gap. Germline lookup yields CDR1 SEHNR and CDR2 FQNEAQ (reference sequence). The CDR3 contains 15 residues. Full variable domain (rest looked up from reference TRBV7-9 and TRBJ1-1): DTGVSQNPRHKITKRGQNVTFRCDPISEHNRLYWYRQTLGQGPEFLTYFQNEAQLEKSRLLSDRFSAERPKGSFSTLEIQRTEQGDSAMYLCASSLGDTENGRAFFGQGTRLTVV.

The chain couples TRBV6-1 to TRBJ1-2, with D possibly matching TRBD1 (6 bases). The CDR3 contains 13 residues. V was trimmed by 4 bases and J by 7 bases, leaving 13 bases between them. CDR1 and CDR2 (germline): MNHNS, SASEGT. CDR3 bases: TGTGCCAGCAGTGTAGGGGGAGCAACTGGCTACACCTTC. Protein: CASSVGGATGYTF.

The chain joins TRBV18 to TRBJ2-4, with a tentative D call TRBD2 (6 bases). The CDR3 sequence is 15 residues long. V was shortened by 3 bases and J by 3 bases, with 12 bases between the two germline ends. Germline loops: CDR1 KGHSH, CDR2 LQKENI. CDR3 sequence: CASSPGFGGKNIQYF. DNA of the CDR3: TGTGCCAGCTCACCGGGCTTCGGGGGCAAAAACATTCAGTACTTC.

The chain recombines TRBV5-4 with TRBJ2-2; D remains ambiguous. The ends were cut back, 0 bases at V and 2 bases at J, with 5 bases in the middle. Germline CDR1 SGHNT, CDR2 YYREEE (reference sequence). The CDR3 contains 14 residues. This CDR3 reads CASSLAHNTGELFF. The CDR3 nucleotides are TGTGCCAGCAGCTTGGCCCATAACACCGGGGAGCTGTTTTTT. Complete variable domain (other parts from reference TRBV5-4 and TRBJ2-2): ETGVTQSPTHLIKTRGQQVTLRCSSQSGHNTVSWYQQALGQGPQFIFQYYREEENGRGNFPPRFSGLQFPNYSSELNVNALELDDSALYLCASSLAHNTGELFFGEGSRLTVL.

The chain links TRBV5-6 to TRBJ1-4; no reliable D call. This CDR3 is 15 amino acids long. Germline assignment: CDR1 SGHDT and CDR2 YYEEEE. Deletions cut 0 bases from V and 7 bases from J, with 13 bases between. In DNA form, the CDR3 reads TGTGCCAGCAGCTTGGAGTCTCGGCAGGTTGAAAAACTGTTTTTT. Protein: CASSLESRQVEKLFF. Full variable domain (missing parts from reference TRBV5-6 and TRBJ1-4): DAGVTQSPTHLIKTRGQQVTLRCSPKSGHDTVSWYQQALGQGPQFIFQYYEEEERQRGNFPDRFSGHQFPNYSSELNVNALLLGDSALYLCASSLESRQVEKLFFGSGTQLSVL.

The chain's CDR3 is CASSPLGTSAFYEQYF. In nucleotides, the CDR3 is TGTGCCAGCAGTCCTCTCGGGACTAGCGCATTCTACGAGCAGTACTTC. This chain joins TRBV28 and TRBJ2-7, with TRBD2 matching 10 bases. V shed 5 bases, J shed 3 bases, and the junction held 10 bases outside the gene matches. CDR1 is MDHEN, CDR2 SYDVKM, per germline. There are 16 residues in the CDR3. Full variable domain (outside the CDR3, taken from reference TRBV28 and TRBJ2-7): DVKVTQSSRYLVKRTGEKVFLECVQDMDHENMFWYRQDPGLGLRLIYFSYDVKMKEKGDIPEGYSVSREKKERFSLILESASTNQTSMYLCASSPLGTSAFYEQYFGPGTRLTVT.

The chain joins TRBV9 to TRBJ1-1; D is perhaps TRBD1 (6 bases). Between the trimmed V and J ends, which lost 3 bases and 1 base, there was a span of 7 bases. CDR3 length: 13 amino acids. Germline V lookup: CDR1 SGDLS, CDR2 YYNGEE. As DNA, the CDR3 is TGTGCCAGCAGCGCGACAGGGAACACTGAAGCTTTCTTT. This translates into CASSATGNTEAFF.

The chain joins TRBV5-6 to TRBJ1-1; 8 nucleotides line up with TRBD1. The ends lost 3 bases at V and 3 bases at J; junction bases unmatched: 13. The CDR3 spans 17 residues. The germline V gene has CDR1 SGHDT and CDR2 YYEEEE. Here the CDR3 reads CASSSQGGRSGDTEAFF. The CDR3 DNA is TGTGCCAGCAGCTCACAGGGGGGGCGATCGGGGGACACTGAAGCTTTCTTT.

The J gene is TRBJ1-1, the V gene TRBV11-3; no clear D. The CDR3 covers 13 residues. The germline V gene has CDR1 SGHNT and CDR2 YENEEA. Trimming left V 1 base short and J 4 bases short, with 7 bases between. Here the CDR3 DNA reads TGTGCCAGCAGCTTAGCGAGAACCACTGAAGCTTTCTTT. Translation gives CASSLARTTEAFF.

This chain connects TRBV7-2 to TRBJ2-3, with TRBD1 matching over 7 bases. The CDR3 sequence is 15 residues long. CDR1 and CDR2 (germline): SGHTA, FQGNSA. Trimming cost V 5 bases and J 0 bases; bases outside gene matches: 5. The CDR3 nucleotides are TGTGCCAGCAGCCCGGGACAGCTGAGCACAGATACGCAGTATTTT. Translation gives CASSPGQLSTDTQYF.

V and J are TRBV9 and TRBJ2-7; 8 bases fit TRBD1. Germline CDR1 is SGDLS and CDR2 is YYNGEE. Trimming at V came to 2 bases and at J to 3 bases, leaving 10 bases not matched to a gene. CDR3 length equals 16 residues. The DNA of the CDR3 is TGTGCCAGCAGCGTTCCCCGCCAGGACAGGGACTACGAGCAGTACTTC. Its protein is CASSVPRQDRDYEQYF. Using reference TRBV9 and TRBJ2-7 for the parts outside the CDR3, the full variable domain is DSGVTQTPKHLITATGQRVTLRCSPRSGDLSVYWYQQSLDQGLQFLIQYYNGEERAKGNILERFSAQQFPDLHSELNLSSLELGDSALYFCASSVPRQDRDYEQYFGPGTRLTVT.

The chain joins TRBV5-4 to TRBJ2-5; 8 nucleotides align to TRBD1. The J call may not be correct, given that the DNA end is closer to TRBJ2-7. The CDR3 loop spans 17 amino acids. Germline CDR1 SGHNT, CDR2 YYREEE (reference sequence). The CDR3 nucleotides are TGTGCCAGCAGCTTTCCCCTGGGACAGGTGAGCTCCTACGAGCAGTACTTC. Protein: CASSFPLGQVSSYEQYF.

The chain is built from TRBV4-3 and TRBJ2-7; tentative D call: TRBD1 (7 bases). V was trimmed by 8 bases and J by 3 bases, leaving 17 bases between them. In germline, CDR1 is LGHNA, CDR2 YSLEER. This CDR3 region has 14 residues. DNA of the CDR3: TGCGCCAGCGGACCTAACAGGGGAGGCTACGAGCAGTACTTC. Translation: CASGPNRGGYEQYF.

The CDR3 sequence is CASSSTGGKSRDTQYF. CDR3 in DNA: TGTGCCAGCAGCTCCACGGGGGGAAAGTCCAGAGATACGCAGTATTTT. The V call is TRBV7-8, the J call TRBJ2-3, with 7 bases matching TRBD2. Looked up from germline, CDR1 is SGHVS and CDR2 is FQNEAQ. This CDR3 contains 16 residues. V shed 4 bases, J shed 5 bases, and the junction held 12 bases outside the gene matches.

The chain combines TRBV9 with TRBJ2-7; no definite D call. The CDR3 is 13 amino acids. Trimming removed 0 bases from V and 7 bases from J, with 11 bases in between. The germline V gene has CDR1 SGDLS and CDR2 YYNGEE. As DNA, the CDR3 is TGTGCCAGCAGCGTAGAATCCTACGGGGAGCAGTACTTC. Amino acid sequence: CASSVESYGEQYF.

V usage is TRBV27 and J usage is TRBJ1-2, with unresolved D. CDR1 is MNHEY and CDR2 is SMNVEV in the germline V gene (reference sequence). This CDR3 is built from 13 residues. V lost 5 bases and J lost 3, with 10 bases in between. This CDR3 is CASSPGQYYGYTF. DNA of the CDR3: TGTGCCAGCAGTCCAGGCCAGTACTATGGCTACACCTTC.

CDR3 bases: TGCGCCAGCAGCCCAGCTAGCGGGGGGACAGATACGCAGTATTTT. It is translated as CASSPASGGTDTQYF. The rearrangement joins TRBV5-1 to TRBJ2-3; TRBD2 matches 11 bases. Germline V gene sequence: CDR1 SGHRS, CDR2 YFSETQ. The CDR3 is made up of 15 amino acids. V lost 4 bases and J lost 3; bases outside the gene matches: 4. Full variable domain (missing parts from reference TRBV5-1 and TRBJ2-3): KAGVTQTPRYLIKTRGQQVTLSCSPISGHRSVSWYQQTPGQGLQFLFEYFSETQRNKGNFPGRFSGRQFSNSRSEMNVSTLELGDSALYLCASSPASGGTDTQYFGPGTRLTVL.

This sequence joins TRBV7-9 and TRBJ2-1, with 11 positions matching TRBD1. V gave up 5 bases and J gave up 4 bases; unmatched junction bases: 7. Germline V lookup: CDR1 SEHNR, CDR2 FQNEAQ (reference sequence). The CDR3 totals 16 residues. CDR3 in DNA: TGTGCCAGCAGCATAACCGGGACAGGGGGTTACAATGAGCAGTTCTTC. Its translation: CASSITGTGGYNEQFF.

The chain joins TRBV4-2 to TRBJ2-1; D uncertain. V lost 1 base to trimming and J lost 0 bases, with 13 bases between them. The CDR3 loop spans 17 amino acids. In germline, CDR1 is LGHNA, CDR2 YNFKEQ. The CDR3 nucleotides read TGTGCCAGCAGCCAAGCGGCAGCGAATCCCTCCTACAATGAGCAGTTCTTC. Protein sequence: CASSQAAANPSYNEQFF.

The chain joins TRBV9 to TRBJ1-1, with 8 bases aligning to TRBD1. J lost 2 bases, V lost 0 bases, and 9 bases had no gene match. Germline CDR1 and CDR2: SGDLS and YYNGEE. The CDR3 loop spans 17 amino acids. This chain's CDR3 is CASSVAINQGANTEAFF. CDR3 bases: TGTGCCAGCAGCGTAGCTATTAACCAGGGGGCAAACACTGAAGCTTTCTTT.